What follows describes a single T cell receptor (beta chain). Antigen specificity is unknown. The source of the sample is a study of T cell responses to AZD1222 COVID-19 vaccine. Pooled samples include second doses given at about 4 or 12 weeks. Method: immunoSEQ multiplex PCR; TCRdb's copy keeps in-frame clones and lacks some. The sample consists of 85,000 to 90,000 clones, about 89% of them appearing once. The CDR3 extends over 13 amino acids. Trimming took 3 bases from V and 6 from J, leaving 12 bases between them. Germline CDR1 is DFQATT and CDR2 is SNEGSKA (reference sequence). The study's findings and limits: In a largely white British group with more females than males, clonal diversity was possibly underestimated. Recipients of two AZD1222 doses showed rising Spike-specific TCR breadth and depth. Reports say nearly half of spike-specific TCRs go after unmutated variant regions.

The chain uses TRBV20-1 and TRBJ1-5; D might be TRBD1 (6 bases). This TCR derives from an adult who received the AZD1222 COVID-19 vaccine. The sample here was peripheral blood, taken 28 days after the second AZD1222 dose. The CDR3 nucleotides read TGCAGTGCTAGTGACAGGATGGGTCAGCCCCAGCATTTT. Amino acids: CSASDRMGQPQHF.